Described below is a single T cell receptor beta chain sequence and its context. The antigen is unknown. Time point denoted: week 3, after first cycle of checkpoint inhibitor. Disease control meant complete response, partial response or stable disease at 12 weeks. DNA loading was fixed at approximately 0.35 ug for all bulk PBMC samples. Assay used: immunoSEQ multiplex PCR; TCRdb lists only in-frame clones, some missing. Counted here are about 12,000 clones, approximately 90% occurring once; the ten biggest clones make up about 4%. This specimen belongs to a study of blood T cell dynamics during melanoma immunotherapy. Study information: Metastatic melanoma patients received first-line pembrolizumab or nivolumab plus ipilimumab. Broader study findings: Clones driving repertoire changes may be melanoma-specific or general immune activation.

V shed 0 bases and J shed 6 bases, with 7 bases lying between them. The CDR3 extends over 12 amino acids. The germline V gene has CDR1 SGDLS and CDR2 YYNGEE. The chain links TRBV9 to TRBJ2-7, with no clear D. This receptor was obtained from a human donor with melanoma. Sequenced here: blood, sampled from a patient treated with checkpoint blockade. The chain's CDR3 is CASSVAGAEQYF. DNA of the CDR3: TGTGCCAGCAGCGTAGCAGGTGCCGAGCAGTACTTC.